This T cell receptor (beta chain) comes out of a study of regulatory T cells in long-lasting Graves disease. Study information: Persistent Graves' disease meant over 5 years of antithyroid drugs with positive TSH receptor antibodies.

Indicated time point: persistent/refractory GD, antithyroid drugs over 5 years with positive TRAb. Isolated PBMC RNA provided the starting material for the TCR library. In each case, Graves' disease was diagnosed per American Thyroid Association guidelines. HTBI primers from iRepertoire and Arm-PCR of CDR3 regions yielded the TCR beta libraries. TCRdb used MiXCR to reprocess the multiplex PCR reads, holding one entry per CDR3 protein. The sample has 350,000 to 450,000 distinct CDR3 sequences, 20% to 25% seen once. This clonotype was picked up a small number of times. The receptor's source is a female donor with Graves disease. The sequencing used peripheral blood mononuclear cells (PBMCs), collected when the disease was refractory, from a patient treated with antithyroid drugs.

The CDR3 protein is CSVGDRSYGYTF. The DNA for the CDR3 is TGCAGCGTTGGGGACAGGTCCTATGGCTACACCTTC. The genes are TRBV29-1 and TRBJ1-2, with 8 bases aligning to TRBD1. The CDR3 has 12 amino acids. Germline V lookup: CDR1 SQVTM, CDR2 ANQGSEA. The V segment lost 4 bases and the J segment 4 bases; nucleotides outside the gene matches: 2. Combining the CDR3 with reference TRBV29-1 and TRBJ1-2 gives the whole variable domain SAVISQKPSRDICQRGTSLTIQCQVDSQVTMMFWYRQQPGQSLTLIATANQGSEATYESGFVIDKFPISRPNLTFSTLTVSNMSPEDSSIYLCSVGDRSYGYTFGSGTRLTVV.